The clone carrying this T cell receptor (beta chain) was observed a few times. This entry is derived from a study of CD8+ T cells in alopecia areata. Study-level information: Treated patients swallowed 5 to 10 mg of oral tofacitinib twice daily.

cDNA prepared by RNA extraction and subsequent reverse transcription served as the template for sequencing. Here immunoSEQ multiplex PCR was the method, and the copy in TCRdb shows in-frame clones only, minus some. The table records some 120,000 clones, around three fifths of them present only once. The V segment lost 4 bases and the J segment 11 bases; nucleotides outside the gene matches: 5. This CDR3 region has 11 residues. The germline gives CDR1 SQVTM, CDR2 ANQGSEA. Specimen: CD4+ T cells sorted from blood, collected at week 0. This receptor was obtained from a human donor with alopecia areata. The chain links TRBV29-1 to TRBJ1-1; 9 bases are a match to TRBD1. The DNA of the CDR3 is TGCAGCGTTGGACAGGGGGGGCAGGCTTTCTTT. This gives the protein CSVGQGGQAFF.